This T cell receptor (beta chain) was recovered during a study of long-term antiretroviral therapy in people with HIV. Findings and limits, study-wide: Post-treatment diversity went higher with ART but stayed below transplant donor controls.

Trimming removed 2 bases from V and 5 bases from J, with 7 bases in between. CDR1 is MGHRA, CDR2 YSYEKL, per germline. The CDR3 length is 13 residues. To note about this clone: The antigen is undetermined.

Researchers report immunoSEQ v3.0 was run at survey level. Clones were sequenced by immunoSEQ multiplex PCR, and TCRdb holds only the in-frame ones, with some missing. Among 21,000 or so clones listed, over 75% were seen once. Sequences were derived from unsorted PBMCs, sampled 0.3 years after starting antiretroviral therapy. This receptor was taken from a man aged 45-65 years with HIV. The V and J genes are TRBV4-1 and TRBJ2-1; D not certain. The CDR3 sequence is CASSQIIHNEQFF. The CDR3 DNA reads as TGCGCCAGCAGCCAAATAATTCACAATGAGCAGTTCTTC.